This T cell receptor beta chain was recovered during a study of blood T cell repertoires in COVID-19 (dated by TCRdb to the early 2020s). As for the study more broadly: Samples covering the acute and convalescent phases of COVID-19 were provided by collaborators in the United States, Italy and Spain. The material from the prospective study consisted of cDNA or gDNA derived from T cells, B-cell-depleted T cells, or PBMCs. Subjects who had been exposed to COVID-19, were actively infected with it, or had recovered from it provided the deeply sampled blood TCRbeta repertoires that made up the dataset. The repertoires were made available in a free public database intended to serve as a resource for research on the immune response to SARS-CoV-2. The samples were drawn from the first 160 participants of the ongoing ImmuneRACE study and from over 950 subjects provided by 6 global collaborators. The sample metadata nearly always contained a de-identified subject ID, COVID-19 status, age in years and sex. Where HLA class I and class II types were available, the types were taken from metadata supplied by the sample provider, not from assay-based typing.

The germline V gene (reference sequence) specifies SEHNR as CDR1 and FQNEAQ as CDR2. From cysteine to phenylalanine, the CDR3 is 14 amino acids long. Just the 42-base CDR3 DNA is kept, in frame starting at base 1. V is shortened by 5 bases, J by 2 bases, and the region joining them spans 12 bases. TCRbeta CDR3 regions were amplified from genomic DNA by means of the immunoSEQ Assay, a bias-controlled multiplex PCR. As for how the authors treated the data: Within the assay, amplification of reference gene primers was used to estimate how many nucleated cells each sample contained. To quantify the absolute abundance of each unique TCRbeta CDR3 rearrangement, sequence reads were collapsed and filtered. Productive Simpson clonality was computed per sample as the square root of Simpson's diversity index over productive rearrangements. Held by TCRdb, this immuneACCESS table contains in-frame sequences only and omits some clones. Under half of the omission traces to an unresolved V gene where checked; the cause of the rest is unknown. V and J calls and clone size are copied from that table; D and trimming were computed from the DNA. Across this sample there are 150,000 or so clones, with around 87% seen only once. Clones ranked in the top ten supply 0.99% of the sample.

The collaborating institutions used their own protocols to collect whole blood in K2EDTA tubes. Collaborator samples were shipped for TCRbeta analysis as frozen whole blood, isolated PBMCs, or DNA extracted from either sample type. Points the paper makes about the study in general: Clinical and demographic metadata were provided uncurated, with the amount varying by source and participant.

On this clone: The specificity of this receptor is unknown. Per-nucleotide qualities are absent, and no much larger clonotype sits a single base away.

Sequenced input: peripheral blood. This receptor was identified in a man aged 18 to 29 with acute or convalescent COVID-19. The chain links TRBV7-9 with TRBJ1-1; the D gene is possibly TRBD1, with 6 bases matching. The nucleotides are TGTGCCAGCAGCCGGACAGAAAGCAACACTGAAGCTTTCTTT. This translates into CASSRTESNTEAFF.